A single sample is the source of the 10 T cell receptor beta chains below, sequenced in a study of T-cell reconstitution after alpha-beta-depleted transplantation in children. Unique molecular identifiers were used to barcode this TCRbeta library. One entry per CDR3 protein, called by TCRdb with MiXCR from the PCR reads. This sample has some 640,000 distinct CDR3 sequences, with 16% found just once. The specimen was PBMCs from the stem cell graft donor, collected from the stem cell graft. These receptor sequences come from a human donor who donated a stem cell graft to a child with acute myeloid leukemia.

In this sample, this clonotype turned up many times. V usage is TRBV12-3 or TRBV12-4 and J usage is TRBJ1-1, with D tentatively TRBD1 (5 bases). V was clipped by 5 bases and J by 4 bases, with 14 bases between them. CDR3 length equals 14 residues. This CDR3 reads CASSPQEIGTEAFF. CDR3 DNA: TGTGCCAGCAGTCCACAGGAAATTGGCACTGAAGCTTTCTTT.

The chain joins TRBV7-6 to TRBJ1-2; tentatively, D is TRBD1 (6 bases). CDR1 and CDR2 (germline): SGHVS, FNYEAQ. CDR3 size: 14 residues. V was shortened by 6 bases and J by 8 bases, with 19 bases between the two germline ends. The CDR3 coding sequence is TGTGCCAGCAGACCCCGGGGACACCAGGAAGGCTACACCTTC. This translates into CASRPRGHQEGYTF.

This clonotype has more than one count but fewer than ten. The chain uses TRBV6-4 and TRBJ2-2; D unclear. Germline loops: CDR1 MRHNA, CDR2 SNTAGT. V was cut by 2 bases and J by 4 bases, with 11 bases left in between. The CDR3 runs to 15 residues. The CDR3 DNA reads TGTGCCAGCAGTGACCAGCCGGAACCCACCGGGGAGCTGTTTTTT. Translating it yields CASSDQPEPTGELFF.

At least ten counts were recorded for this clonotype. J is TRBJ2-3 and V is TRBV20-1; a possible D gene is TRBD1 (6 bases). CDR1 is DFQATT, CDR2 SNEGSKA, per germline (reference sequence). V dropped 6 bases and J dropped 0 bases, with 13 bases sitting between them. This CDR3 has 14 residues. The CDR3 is CSARDIPSTDTQYF. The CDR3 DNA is TGCAGTGCCAGGGACATCCCTAGCACAGATACGCAGTATTTT.

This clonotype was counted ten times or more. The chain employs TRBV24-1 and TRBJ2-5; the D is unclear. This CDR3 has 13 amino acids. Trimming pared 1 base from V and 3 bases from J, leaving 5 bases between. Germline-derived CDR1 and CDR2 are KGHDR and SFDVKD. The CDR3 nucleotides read TGTGCCACCAGTGATTTTAGGGAAGAGACCCAGTACTTC. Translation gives CATSDFREETQYF.

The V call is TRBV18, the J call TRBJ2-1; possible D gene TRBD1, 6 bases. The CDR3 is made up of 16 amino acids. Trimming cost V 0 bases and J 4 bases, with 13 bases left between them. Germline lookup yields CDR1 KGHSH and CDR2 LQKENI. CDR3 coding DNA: TGTGCCAGCTCACCACCGTCGAGTAGGGGGTACAATGAGCAGTTCTTC. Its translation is CASSPPSSRGYNEQFF.

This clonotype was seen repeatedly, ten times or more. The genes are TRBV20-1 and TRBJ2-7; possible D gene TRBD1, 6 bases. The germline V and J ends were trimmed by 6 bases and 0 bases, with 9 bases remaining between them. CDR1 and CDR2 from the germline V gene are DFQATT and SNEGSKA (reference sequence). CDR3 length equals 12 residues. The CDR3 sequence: CSARGYSYEQYF. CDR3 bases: TGCAGTGCCAGGGGTTACTCCTACGAGCAGTACTTC.

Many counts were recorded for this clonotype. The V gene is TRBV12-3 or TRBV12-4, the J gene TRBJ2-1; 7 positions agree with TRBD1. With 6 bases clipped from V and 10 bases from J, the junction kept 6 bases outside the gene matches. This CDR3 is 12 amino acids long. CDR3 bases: TGTGCCAGCAGCCTGGGACAGCCCGAGCAGTTCTTC. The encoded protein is CASSLGQPEQFF.

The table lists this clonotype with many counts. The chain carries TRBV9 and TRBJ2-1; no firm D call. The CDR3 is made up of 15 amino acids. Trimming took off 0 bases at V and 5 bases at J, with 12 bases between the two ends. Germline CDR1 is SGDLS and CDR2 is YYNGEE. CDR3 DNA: TGTGCCAGCAGCGTAGGGACGAACATCAACAATGAGCAGTTCTTC. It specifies CASSVGTNINNEQFF.

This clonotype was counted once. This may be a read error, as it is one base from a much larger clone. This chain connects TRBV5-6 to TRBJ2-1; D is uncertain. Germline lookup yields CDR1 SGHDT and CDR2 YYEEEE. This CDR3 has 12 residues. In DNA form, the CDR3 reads TGTGCCAGCAGCGCCTCTGGGCTACTTTCCCAATTC. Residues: CASSASGLLSQF.